This T cell receptor (beta chain) came from a study of T cells in Graves' hyperthyroidism and ophthalmopathy. This CDR3 contains 15 residues. V was pared by 2 bases and J by 8 bases, with 16 bases between. CDR1 is KGHSH and CDR2 is LQKENI in the germline V gene. Study-wide results and limits: Blood shared most expanded thyroid clonotypes above 0.001.

RNA transcripts gave rise to amplified TCR beta CDR3 regions. In the first-round RT-PCR of the TCR CDR3, the HTBI primer set was used. TCRdb independently ran MiXCR on the multiplex PCR reads; one entry per CDR3 protein. The sample records about 200,000 distinct CDR3 sequences, about a sixth being singletons. Many counts were recorded for this clonotype. The antigen is unknown. The chain uses TRBV18 and TRBJ1-3; D possibly corresponds to TRBD1 (6 bases). The sequenced material came from blood. The TCR comes from a man in his fifties with Graves' hyperthyroidism. The CDR3 DNA sequence: TGTGCCAGCTCACCATCGACCCAGGGGCTTGACACCATATATTTT. As protein: CASSPSTQGLDTIYF.